These T cell receptor beta chains were read from a single sample in a study of OX40 agonist ivuxolimab in advanced cancers. The protocol was immunoSEQ multiplex PCR, while the TCRdb copy is restricted to in-frame clones and leaves out a portion. The table has about 76,000 clones, 80% to 90% seen once. This specimen was CD4+ or CD8+ T cells sorted from blood, taken in a trial of the OX40 agonist ivuxolimab. These receptors all stem from an adult with an advanced solid tumor such as melanoma, head and neck, liver or kidney cancer. Both conserved end residues are part of each CDR3. Fields, in order: J gene, V gene, D gene, clone size, CDR3 DNA, CDR3 protein. The D gene is left open where the match is weak. Rows give clone size only sometimes, using once, few, many, or a class for an expanded clone.

TRBJ2-3,TRBV19,.,.,TGTGCCAGTAGTAGGGGTAGGGCATACACAGATACGCAGTATTTT,CASSRGRAYTDTQYF
TRBJ1-1,TRBV7-2,TRBD1,.,TGTGCCAGCAGCCCTTCAGGGGGCCCTGAAGCTTTCTTT,CASSPSGGPEAFF
TRBJ2-1,TRBV5-4,.,few,TGTGCCAGCAGCTTGACTGGGACCAATGAGCAGTTCTTC,CASSLTGTNEQFF
TRBJ2-7,TRBV19,.,.,TGTGCCAGTAGTATAAGGGGGACATCGCCCTACGAGCAGTACTTC,CASSIRGTSPYEQYF
TRBJ2-1,TRBV19,TRBD2,.,TGTGCCAGTACCGGACTAGCGGGAGAGGACAATGAGCAGTTCTTC,CASTGLAGEDNEQFF
TRBJ2-3,TRBV5-1,.,.,TGCGCCAGCAGCTTGGGGGATACGCAGTATTTT,CASSLGDTQYF
TRBJ2-1,TRBV12-5,.,.,TGTGCTAGTGGCGACAGTAACTCCTACAATGAGCAGTTCTTC,CASGDSNSYNEQFF
TRBJ2-2,TRBV27,.,.,TGTGCCAGCAGTTCTGCGTGGGGCGGGGAGCTGTTTTTT,CASSSAWGGELFF
TRBJ1-2,TRBV29-1,.,few,TGCAGCGAGATGGGGGACGGTGGCTACACCTTC,CSEMGDGGYTF
TRBJ1-4,TRBV15,TRBD1,.,TGTGCCACCAGCAACCTCGACAGGGGCCTGATCTTT,CATSNLDRGLIF
TRBJ2-3,TRBV6-6,TRBD1,.,TGTGCCAGCGGGGACAGAAACACAGATACGCAGTATTTT,CASGDRNTDTQYF
TRBJ2-3,TRBV23-1,TRBD2,.,TGCGTCAGCAGTCAATCAAGACAACTCCGCCGCGGGCCTAGCGGGTTCCCAGATACGCAGTATTTT,CVSSQSRQLRRGPSGFPDTQYF
TRBJ2-3,TRBV9,TRBD1,.,TGTGCCAGCAGCGTAGGAGGGACAGGGAGGGGCACAGATACGCAGTATTTT,CASSVGGTGRGTDTQYF
TRBJ2-1,TRBV19,TRBD1,.,TGTGCCAGTAGTAAACCGGGACAGGGGGCCTCTAAGAACAATGAGCAGTTCTTC,CASSKPGQGASKNNEQFF
TRBJ1-2,TRBV2,.,.,TGTGCCAGCAGTGACCCCCGATTGGGGGATGGCTACACCTTC,CASSDPRLGDGYTF